A single T cell receptor (beta chain) is shown here with its context. What it recognizes is unknown. With each sample, at least 5 micrograms of total RNA were extracted. The data are from a study of blood T cells in healthy people across ages. For the second PCR, which ran for about 6 to 11 cycles, a sample-barcoded 5' primer and a J-beta primer mix were used. CDR3-containing paired-end reads numbered at least 3 million in each sample. TCRdb analysed the 5' RACE reads with MiXCR anew, one entry per CDR3 protein. The table has under 2 million distinct CDR3 sequences, roughly 30% seen once; the top ten hold roughly 12%. Study results and caveats: In older individuals, TCR beta diversity per million T cells was lower, falling roughly linearly with age.

J gave up 6 bases and V 6 bases, and 5 bases lay outside the gene matches. Germline-derived CDR1 and CDR2 are SNHLY and FYNNEI. The CDR3 loop spans 13 amino acids. Sequencing was done on a sample of blood. The TCR comes from a woman in her 30s in good health. V and J are TRBV2 and TRBJ1-2; 9 bases match TRBD1. The CDR3 nucleotides read TGTGCCAGCAGACAGGGGGCGCAGGATGGCTACACCTTC. It translates to CASRQGAQDGYTF.